This T cell receptor (beta chain) was identified during a study of T cell changes during pregnancy in multiple sclerosis. Method: immunoSEQ multiplex PCR; TCRdb's copy keeps in-frame clones and lacks some. The sample has approximately 40,000 clones; around 92% are singletons. With 1 base clipped from V and 5 bases from J, the junction kept 8 bases outside the gene matches. Germline values: CDR1 LNHDA, CDR2 SQIVND (reference sequence). The CDR3 is made up of 18 amino acids. This clone showed up just once. The input for sequencing was CD4+ T cells from peripheral blood mononuclear cells, taken in the third trimester of pregnancy. The clonotype comes from a female donor with multiple sclerosis, enrolled in a pregnancy study. V usage is TRBV19 and J usage is TRBJ2-1, with TRBD2 identical over 13 bases. In nucleotides, the CDR3 is TGTGCCAGTAGTATAGGACTAGCGGGAGGTGTTAGGCACAATGAGCAGTTCTTC. It codes for CASSIGLAGGVRHNEQFF.